Listed below are T cell receptor beta chains from one sample, sequenced in a study of cytomegalovirus exposure and HLA in healthy donors. The method was immunoSEQ multiplex PCR; TCRdb's version includes in-frame clones alone and lacks a portion of them. The sample consists of 110,000 or so clones, about 79% of them appearing once. The sample consisted of PBMCs. Receptors were obtained from a young woman in good health and CMV-seronegative. The CDR3 runs from the conserved cysteine through the conserved F or W. D genes are given only for firm matches. Clone size is given for some rows only: seen once, a few or many times, or a class if the clone is expanded.

TRBJ1-2,TRBV5-1,-,-,CASSGGGPIYGYTF,TGCGCCAGCAGTGGGGGGGGGCCTATCTATGGCTACACCTTC
TRBJ1-2,TRBV7-9,-,once,CASSLETGRGYTF,TGTGCCAGCAGCTTAGAAACAGGGAGAGGCTACACCTTC
TRBJ1-2,TRBV6-5,-,-,CASSRGGSRMYGYTF,TGTGCCAGTTCCAGAGGGGGATCCAGAATGTATGGCTACACCTTC
TRBJ1-1,TRBV2,TRBD1,-,CAREGQVNTEAFF,TGTGCCAGAGAGGGACAGGTGAACACTGAAGCTTTCTTT
TRBJ1-1,TRBV7-9,-,-,CASLHLGGAHTEAFF,TGTGCCAGCCTACACCTCGGCGGGGCACACACTGAAGCTTTCTTT
TRBJ2-2,TRBV28,TRBD1,-,CASRSGQMNTGELFF,TGTGCCAGCAGATCGGGACAGATGAACACCGGGGAGCTGTTTTTT
TRBJ1-2,TRBV27,TRBD1,-,CASSRDRYYGYTF,TGTGCCAGCAGTCGGGACAGGTACTATGGCTACACCTTC
TRBJ1-2,TRBV11-2,-,once,CASSPRRTLRGYTF,TGTGCCAGCAGCCCACGACGGACTTTGAGGGGCTACACCTTC
TRBJ2-3,TRBV11-2,TRBD1,-,CASSKDRGPDTQYF,TGTGCCAGCAGCAAGGACAGGGGACCAGATACGCAGTATTTT
TRBJ1-4,TRBV7-9,-,-,CASSARGEKLFF,TGTGCCAGCAGCGCTCGGGGAGAAAAACTGTTTTTT
TRBJ2-2,TRBV4-1,-,once,CASSHEGGRTGELFF,TGCGCCAGCAGCCACGAAGGTGGGAGGACCGGGGAGCTGTTTTTT
TRBJ2-3,TRBV11-2,TRBD1,-,CASSSRATGTDTQYF,TGTGCCAGCAGCTCCCGAGCGACAGGGACAGATACGCAGTATTTT
TRBJ1-2,TRBV27,-,-,CASSLGAGLNYGYTF,TGTGCCAGCAGTTTAGGGGCAGGGCTTAACTATGGCTACACCTTC
TRBJ2-2,TRBV5-4,TRBD1,-,CAINHRGDTGELFF,TGTGCCATCAACCACAGGGGTGACACCGGGGAGCTGTTTTTT
TRBJ2-2,TRBV2,TRBD2,-,CASRLLAGAVGELFF,TGTGCCAGCAGGTTGCTAGCGGGAGCTGTCGGGGAGCTGTTTTTT
TRBJ1-2,TRBV9,-,-,CASSVVGAAYGYTF,TGTGCCAGCAGCGTAGTGGGGGCGGCCTATGGCTACACCTTC
TRBJ2-7,TRBV28,-,-,CASSLSRWIDEQYF,TGTGCCAGCAGTTTAAGCAGGTGGATCGACGAGCAGTACTTC
TRBJ1-4,TRBV9,-,-,CASSVARVDEKLFF,TGTGCCAGCAGCGTAGCCAGGGTGGATGAAAAACTGTTTTTT
TRBJ2-2,TRBV5-1,-,-,CASGWGLNTGELFF,TGCGCCTCCGGTTGGGGGCTCAACACCGGGGAGCTGTTTTTT
TRBJ1-1,TRBV5-6,TRBD1,-,CASSRLQGLNTEAFF,TGTGCCAGCAGCCGGTTACAGGGGCTGAACACTGAAGCTTTCTTT
TRBJ1-1,TRBV11-3,-,-,CASSLDVRSEAFF,TGTGCCAGCAGCTTAGATGTCCGGTCTGAAGCTTTCTTT
TRBJ1-6,TRBV15,-,-,CATSRGGRGLGNSPLHF,TGTGCCACCAGCAGAGGCGGGCGGGGGCTCGGGAATTCACCCCTCCACTTT
TRBJ1-4,TRBV15,-,few,CATSRDGLINEKLFF,TGTGCCACCAGCAGAGATGGACTGATTAATGAAAAACTGTTTTTT
TRBJ1-2,TRBV7-2,-,-,CASSLVTATRVNYGYTF,TGTGCCAGCAGCTTAGTCACGGCTACGAGGGTTAACTATGGCTACACCTTC
TRBJ2-1,TRBV2,TRBD2,-,CASSPGLGYNEQFF,TGTGCCAGCTCCCCGGGACTAGGTTACAATGAGCAGTTCTTC
TRBJ1-4,TRBV4-2,-,few,CASSQERGGSTNEKLFF,TGTGCCAGCAGCCAAGAACGCGGGGGCTCAACTAATGAAAAACTGTTTTTT
TRBJ2-1,TRBV19,-,-,CASSRSDEQFF,TGTGCCAGTAGTCGGAGCGATGAGCAGTTCTTC
TRBJ1-1,TRBV5-6,-,-,CASSSDTREAFF,TGTGCCAGCAGCTCGGACACGAGGGAAGCTTTCTTT
TRBJ2-3,TRBV7-6,TRBD2,-,CASSPGLAGLDTQYF,TGTGCCAGCAGCCCCGGACTAGCTGGGTTAGATACGCAGTATTTT
TRBJ2-4,TRBV19,TRBD1,-,CASSSGQGTAKNIQYF,TGTGCCAGTAGTAGTGGACAGGGGACAGCCAAAAACATTCAGTACTTC
TRBJ2-3,TRBV28,TRBD1,-,CASSWAGQATDTQYF,TGTGCCAGCAGTTGGGCAGGACAGGCCACAGATACGCAGTATTTT
TRBJ2-3,TRBV5-1,-,-,CASSFEEANTQYF,TGCGCCAGCAGCTTCGAAGAGGCAAATACGCAGTATTTT
TRBJ1-6,TRBV25-1,-,-,CASRGGGHSPLHF,TGTGCCAGCAGGGGAGGTGGGCATTCACCCCTCCACTTT
TRBJ2-1,TRBV5-4,TRBD2,once,CASSLGLAEHNEQFF,TGTGCCAGCAGCTTGGGACTAGCGGAACACAATGAGCAGTTCTTC
TRBJ1-1,TRBV5-4,-,few,CASSSDAAEAFF,TGTGCCAGCAGCTCCGACGCGGCTGAAGCTTTCTTT
TRBJ2-1,TRBV5-1,TRBD1,-,CASSLGTGGYNEQFF,TGCGCCAGCAGCTTGGGGACAGGGGGCTACAATGAGCAGTTCTTC
TRBJ1-6,TRBV5-1,-,-,CASSLALAGNSPLHF,TGCGCCAGCAGCTTGGCGTTAGCAGGGAATTCACCCCTCCACTTT
TRBJ2-1,TRBV7-2,TRBD1,-,CASSFTGTGYNEQFF,TGTGCCAGCAGCTTTACCGGGACAGGGTACAATGAGCAGTTCTTC
TRBJ1-5,TRBV6-5,-,-,CASSPREGGQPQHF,TGTGCCAGCAGTCCTCGAGAAGGCGGTCAGCCCCAGCATTTT
TRBJ2-1,TRBV5-1,TRBD2,-,CASSLRSGTSVSRNEQFF,TGCGCCAGCAGCCTACGATCCGGGACTAGCGTCTCTCGGAATGAGCAGTTCTTC
TRBJ2-7,TRBV6-4,-,-,CASGGTSYEQYF,TGTGCCAGCGGCGGGACGTCCTACGAGCAGTACTTC
TRBJ1-6,TRBV10-3,-,-,CAISAVQDSYNSPLHF,TGTGCCATCAGTGCGGTACAGGATTCCTATAATTCACCCCTCCACTTT
TRBJ2-6,TRBV5-5,TRBD2,-,CASSQDGGAGANVLTF,TGTGCCAGCAGCCAAGATGGGGGGGCTGGGGCCAACGTCCTGACTTTC
TRBJ1-1,TRBV5-1,TRBD1,-,CASSGRQGSTEAFF,TGCGCCAGCAGCGGGCGACAGGGATCCACTGAAGCTTTCTTT
TRBJ2-6,TRBV5-1,-,few,CASSFGDSGANVLTF,TGCGCCAGCAGCTTCGGGGACTCTGGGGCCAACGTCCTGACTTTC
TRBJ1-2,TRBV6-5,TRBD1,-,CASSTTLGQGHGYTF,TGTGCCAGCAGTACTACCTTGGGACAGGGTCATGGCTACACCTTC
TRBJ1-5,TRBV5-5,TRBD1,-,CASSSAQGNQPQHF,TGTGCCAGCAGCTCGGCACAGGGGAATCAGCCCCAGCATTTT
TRBJ1-1,TRBV28,TRBD1,once,CASSSPGTGEEGEAFF,TGTGCCAGCAGTTCCCCCGGGACAGGGGAGGAAGGTGAAGCTTTCTTT
TRBJ2-5,TRBV7-2,TRBD2,-,CASSLSLRGGETQYF,TGTGCCAGCAGCTTATCTCTGCGGGGGGGGGAGACCCAGTACTTC
TRBJ2-2,TRBV11-3,-,-,CASSLEGRGSGELFF,TGTGCCAGCAGCTTAGAAGGTCGGGGTAGCGGGGAGCTGTTTTTT
TRBJ2-1,TRBV29-1,TRBD2,-,CSVDPRGLAGGVSEQFF,TGCAGCGTTGACCCCCGCGGACTAGCGGGGGGGGTGAGTGAGCAGTTCTTC
TRBJ1-5,TRBV5-1,-,few,CASSLVPNQPQHF,TGCGCCAGCAGCTTGGTTCCAAATCAGCCCCAGCATTTT
TRBJ1-5,TRBV30,TRBD1,-,CASRGAGGAQPQHF,TGTGCCTCCCGAGGAGCAGGGGGAGCTCAGCCCCAGCATTTT
TRBJ2-7,TRBV28,TRBD2,-,CASSSGAGGVYEQYF,TGTGCCAGCAGTTCTGGGGCGGGAGGGGTTTACGAGCAGTACTTC
TRBJ1-2,TRBV6-9,-,few,CASSYPPRLTLNYGYTF,TGTGCCAGCAGTTATCCTCCGAGATTAACCCTTAACTATGGCTACACCTTC
TRBJ1-5,TRBV30,-,once,CAWGGQHSNQPQHF,TGTGCCTGGGGAGGACAGCATAGCAATCAGCCCCAGCATTTT
TRBJ1-5,TRBV7-9,TRBD1,-,CASSLGQGNQPQHF,TGTGCCAGCAGCCTGGGACAGGGCAATCAGCCCCAGCATTTT